The T cell receptor beta chain under discussion was sequenced for a study of shared clonotypes between healthy human individuals. Study results and limitations: The study found roughly 5.3% of naive CD4 clonotypes shared across a few donors. Sorted-subset sequencing was shown by rarefaction to be incomplete despite large depth.

For sorted subsets, approximately 180 ng DNA per replicate equaled around 30,000 T cell genomes. Assay: immunoSEQ multiplex PCR; the TCRdb copy retains only in-frame clones and omits some. The table shows 1.5 million to 2.5 million clones, with just under 95% occurring only once. The V and J ends lost 4 bases and 3 bases respectively, with 2 bases between them. CDR1 and CDR2 from the germline V gene are SEHNR and FQNEAQ (reference sequence). This CDR3 is built from 11 residues. CD45RO negativity and positive selection for CCR7 defined naive CD8 cells, a population that excluded terminally differentiated effector memory CD45RA+ cells. On this clone itself: The antigen is not known. Other DNA sequences in this sample translate to the same CDR3.

The specimen sequenced was naive CD8+ T cells sorted from blood. The rearrangement uses TRBV7-9 and TRBJ2-3, with D hard to call. The TCR was taken from a man aged 18 to 30 in good health. The CDR3 DNA reads as TGTGCCAGCAGCTCGACAGATACGCAGTATTTT. Protein product: CASSSTDTQYF.